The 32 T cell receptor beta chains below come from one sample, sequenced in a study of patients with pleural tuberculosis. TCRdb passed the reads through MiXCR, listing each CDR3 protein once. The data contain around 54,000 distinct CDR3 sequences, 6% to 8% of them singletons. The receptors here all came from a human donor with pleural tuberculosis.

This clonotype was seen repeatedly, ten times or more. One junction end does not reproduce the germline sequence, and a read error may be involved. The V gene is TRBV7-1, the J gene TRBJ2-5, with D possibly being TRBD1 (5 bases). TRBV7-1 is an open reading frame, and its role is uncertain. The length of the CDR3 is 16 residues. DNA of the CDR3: TGTGCCAGCAGCTCCGAGGTGGGGCCCCAGCAAGTGACCCAGTACTTC. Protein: CASSSEVGPQQVTQYF.

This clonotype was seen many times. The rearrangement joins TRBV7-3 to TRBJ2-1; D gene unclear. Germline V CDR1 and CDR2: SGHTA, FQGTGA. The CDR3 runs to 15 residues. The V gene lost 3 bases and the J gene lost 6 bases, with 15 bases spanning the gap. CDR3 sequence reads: CASSLTGVGPNEQFF. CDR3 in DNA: TGTGCCAGCAGCTTGACCGGCGTCGGGCCCAATGAGCAGTTCTTC.

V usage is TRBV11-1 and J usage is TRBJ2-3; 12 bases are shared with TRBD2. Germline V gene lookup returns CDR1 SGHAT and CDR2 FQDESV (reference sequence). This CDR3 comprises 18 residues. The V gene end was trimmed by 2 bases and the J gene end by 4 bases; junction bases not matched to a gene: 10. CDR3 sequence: CASSLSLAGGPIADTQYF. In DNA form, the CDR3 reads TGTGCCAGCAGCTTATCCCTAGCGGGAGGGCCTATCGCAGATACGCAGTATTTT. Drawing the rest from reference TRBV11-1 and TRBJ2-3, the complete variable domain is EAEVAQSPRYKITEKSQAVAFWCDPISGHATLYWYRQILGQGPELLVQFQDESVVDDSQLPKDRFSAERLKGVDSTLKIQPAELGDSAMYLCASSLSLAGGPIADTQYFGPGTRLTVL.

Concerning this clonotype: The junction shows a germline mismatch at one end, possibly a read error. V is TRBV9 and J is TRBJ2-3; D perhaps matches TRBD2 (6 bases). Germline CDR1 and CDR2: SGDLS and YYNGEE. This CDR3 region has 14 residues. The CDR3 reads CACSVPGGTDTQYF. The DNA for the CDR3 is TGTGCCTGCAGCGTGCCGGGAGGCACAGATACGCAGTATTTT. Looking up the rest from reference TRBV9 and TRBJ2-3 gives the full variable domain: DSGVTQTPKHLITATGQRVTLRCSPRSGDLSVYWYQQSLDQGLQFLIQYYNGEERAKGNILERFSAQQFPDLHSELNLSSLELGDSALYFCACSVPGGTDTQYFGPGTRLTVL.

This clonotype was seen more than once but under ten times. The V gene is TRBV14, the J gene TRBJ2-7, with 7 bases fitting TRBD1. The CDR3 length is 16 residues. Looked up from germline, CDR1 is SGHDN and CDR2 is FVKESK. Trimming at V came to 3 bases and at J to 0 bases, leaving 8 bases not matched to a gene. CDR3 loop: CASSQVQGSLSYEQYF. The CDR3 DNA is TGTGCCAGCAGCCAGGTACAGGGGTCCCTCTCCTACGAGCAGTACTTC.

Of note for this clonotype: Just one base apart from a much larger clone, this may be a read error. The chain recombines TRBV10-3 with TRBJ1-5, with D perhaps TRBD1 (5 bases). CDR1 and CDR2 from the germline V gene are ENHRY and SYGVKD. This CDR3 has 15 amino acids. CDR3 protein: CAISGTAYSNQLQHF. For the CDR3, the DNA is TGTGCCATCAGCGGGACCGCGTATAGCAATCAGCTCCAGCATTTT.

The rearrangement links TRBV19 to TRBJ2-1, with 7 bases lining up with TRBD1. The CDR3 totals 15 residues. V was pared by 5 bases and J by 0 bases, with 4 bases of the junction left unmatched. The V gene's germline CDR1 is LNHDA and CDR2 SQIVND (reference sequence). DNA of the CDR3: TGTGCCAGTAGTTTGACAGGGCGCTCCTACAATGAGCAGTTCTTC. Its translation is CASSLTGRSYNEQFF.

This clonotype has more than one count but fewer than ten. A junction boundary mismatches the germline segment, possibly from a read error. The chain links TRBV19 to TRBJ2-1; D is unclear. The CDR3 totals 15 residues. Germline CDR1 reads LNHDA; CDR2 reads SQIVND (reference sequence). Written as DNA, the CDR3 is TGTGCCAGTAGTATAGATGGCAGGAACCTGTTCCCACTCCTCTTC. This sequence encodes CASSIDGRNLFPLLF.

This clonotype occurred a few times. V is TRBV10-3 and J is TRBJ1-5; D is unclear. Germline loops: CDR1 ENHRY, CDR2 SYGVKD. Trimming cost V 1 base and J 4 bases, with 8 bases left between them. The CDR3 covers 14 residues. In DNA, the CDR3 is TGTGCCATCAGTGAGTTGGGTATTAATCAGCCCCAGCATTTT. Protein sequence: CAISELGINQPQHF.

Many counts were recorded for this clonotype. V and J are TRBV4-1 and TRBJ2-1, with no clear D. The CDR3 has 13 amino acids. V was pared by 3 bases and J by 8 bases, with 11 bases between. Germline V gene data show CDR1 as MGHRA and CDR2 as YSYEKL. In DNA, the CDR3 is TGCGCCAGCAGCCAGCGGTCGGTGGATGAGCAGTTCTTC. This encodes CASSQRSVDEQFF.

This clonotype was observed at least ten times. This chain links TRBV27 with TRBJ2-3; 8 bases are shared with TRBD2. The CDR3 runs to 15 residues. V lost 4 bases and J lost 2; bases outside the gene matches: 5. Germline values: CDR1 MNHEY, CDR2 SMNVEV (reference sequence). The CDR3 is CASSWSGGDTDTQYF. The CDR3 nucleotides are TGTGCCAGCAGTTGGTCGGGAGGGGACACAGATACGCAGTATTTT.

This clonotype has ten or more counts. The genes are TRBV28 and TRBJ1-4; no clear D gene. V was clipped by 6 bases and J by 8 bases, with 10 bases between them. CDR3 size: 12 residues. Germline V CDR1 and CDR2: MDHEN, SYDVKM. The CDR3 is CASSTPGEKLFF. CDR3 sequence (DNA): TGTGCCAGCAGCACCCCTGGGGAAAAACTGTTTTTT.

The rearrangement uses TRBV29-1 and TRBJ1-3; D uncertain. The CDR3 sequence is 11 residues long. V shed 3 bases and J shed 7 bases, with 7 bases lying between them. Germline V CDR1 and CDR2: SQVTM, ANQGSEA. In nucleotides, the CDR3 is TGCAGCGTTGAGGCGGGGAACACCATATATTTT. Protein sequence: CSVEAGNTIYF. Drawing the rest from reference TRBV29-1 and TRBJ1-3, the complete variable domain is SAVISQKPSRDICQRGTSLTIQCQVDSQVTMMFWYRQQPGQSLTLIATANQGSEATYESGFVIDKFPISRPNLTFSTLTVSNMSPEDSSIYLCSVEAGNTIYFGEGSWLTVV.

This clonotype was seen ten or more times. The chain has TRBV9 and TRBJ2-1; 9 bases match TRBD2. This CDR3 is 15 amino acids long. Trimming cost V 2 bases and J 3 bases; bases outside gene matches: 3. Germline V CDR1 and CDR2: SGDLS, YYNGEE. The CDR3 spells CASSVLAGFYNEQFF. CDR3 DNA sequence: TGTGCCAGCAGCGTTCTAGCGGGATTCTACAATGAGCAGTTCTTC.

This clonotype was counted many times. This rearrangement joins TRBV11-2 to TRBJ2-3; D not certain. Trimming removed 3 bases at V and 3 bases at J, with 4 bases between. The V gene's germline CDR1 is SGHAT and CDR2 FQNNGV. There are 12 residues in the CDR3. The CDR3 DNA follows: TGTGCCAGCAGCTTTCCAACAGATACGCAGTATTTT. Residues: CASSFPTDTQYF.

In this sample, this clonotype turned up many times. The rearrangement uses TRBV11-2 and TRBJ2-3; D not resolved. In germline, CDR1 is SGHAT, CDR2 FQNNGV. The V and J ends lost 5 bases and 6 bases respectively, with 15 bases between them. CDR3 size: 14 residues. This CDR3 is CASSTYRIRDTQYF. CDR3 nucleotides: TGTGCCAGCAGCACCTACCGCATTCGGGATACGCAGTATTTT.

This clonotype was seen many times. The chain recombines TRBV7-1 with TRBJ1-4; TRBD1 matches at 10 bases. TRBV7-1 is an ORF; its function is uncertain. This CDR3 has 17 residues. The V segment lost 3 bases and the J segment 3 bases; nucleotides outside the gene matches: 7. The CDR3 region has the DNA TGTGCCAGCAGCTCGACAGGGGGCGATCCATCTAATGAAAAACTGTTTTTT. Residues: CASSSTGGDPSNEKLFF.

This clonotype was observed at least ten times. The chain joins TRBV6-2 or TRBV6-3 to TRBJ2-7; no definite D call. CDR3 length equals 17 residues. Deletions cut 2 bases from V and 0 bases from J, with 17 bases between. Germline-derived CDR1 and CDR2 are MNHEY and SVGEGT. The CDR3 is CASSYERYGRSSYEQYV. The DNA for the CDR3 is TGTGCCAGCAGTTACGAGAGGTACGGAAGGAGCTCCTACGAGCAGTACGTC.

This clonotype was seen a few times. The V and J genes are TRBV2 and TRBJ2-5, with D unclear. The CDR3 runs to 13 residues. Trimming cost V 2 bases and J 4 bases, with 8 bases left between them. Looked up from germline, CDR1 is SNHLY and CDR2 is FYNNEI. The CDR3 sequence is CASSERAGETQYF. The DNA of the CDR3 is TGTGCCAGCAGTGAAAGGGCAGGAGAGACCCAGTACTTC.

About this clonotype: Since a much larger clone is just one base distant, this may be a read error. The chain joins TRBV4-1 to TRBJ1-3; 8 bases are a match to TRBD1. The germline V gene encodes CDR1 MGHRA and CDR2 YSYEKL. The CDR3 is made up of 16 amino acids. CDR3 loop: CASSQLTGAQGNTMYF. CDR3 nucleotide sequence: TGCGCCAGCAGCCAGTTGACAGGGGCCCAGGGAAACACCATGTATTTT.

CDR3 in DNA: TGTGCCAGGACGGGAAGCTCTGGGGCCAACGTCCTGACTTTC. It codes for CARTGSSGANVLTF. The chain employs TRBV24-1 and TRBJ2-6, with D perhaps matching TRBD2 (5 bases). The germline V gene encodes CDR1 KGHDR and CDR2 SFDVKD. This CDR3 contains 14 residues. Trimming took off 11 bases at V and 0 bases at J, with 10 bases between the two ends.

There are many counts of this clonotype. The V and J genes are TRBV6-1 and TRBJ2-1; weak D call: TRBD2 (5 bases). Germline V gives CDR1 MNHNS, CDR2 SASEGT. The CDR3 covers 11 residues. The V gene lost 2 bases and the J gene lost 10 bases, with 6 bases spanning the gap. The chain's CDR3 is CASSETGEQFF. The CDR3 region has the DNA TGTGCCAGCAGTGAAACGGGAGAGCAGTTCTTC.

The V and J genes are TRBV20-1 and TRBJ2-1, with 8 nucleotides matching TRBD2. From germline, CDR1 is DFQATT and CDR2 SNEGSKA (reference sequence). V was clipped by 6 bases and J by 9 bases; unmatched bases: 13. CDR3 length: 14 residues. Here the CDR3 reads CSAKTSGSKSEQFF. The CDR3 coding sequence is TGCAGTGCGAAGACAAGCGGGAGCAAGAGTGAGCAGTTCTTC.

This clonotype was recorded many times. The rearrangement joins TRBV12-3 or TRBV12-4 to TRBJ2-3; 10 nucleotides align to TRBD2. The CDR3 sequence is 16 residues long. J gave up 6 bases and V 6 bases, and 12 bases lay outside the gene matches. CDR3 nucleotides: TGTGCCAGCAGAGGGATAGTAGCGGGAGGATTGGATACGCAGTATTTT. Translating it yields CASRGIVAGGLDTQYF.

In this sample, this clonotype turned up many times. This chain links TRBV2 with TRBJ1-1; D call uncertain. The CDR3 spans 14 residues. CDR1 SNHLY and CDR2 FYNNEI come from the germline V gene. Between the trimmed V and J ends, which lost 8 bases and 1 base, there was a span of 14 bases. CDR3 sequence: CASSIRTENTEAFF. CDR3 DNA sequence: TGTGCCAGCTCAATTAGGACGGAGAACACTGAAGCTTTCTTT.

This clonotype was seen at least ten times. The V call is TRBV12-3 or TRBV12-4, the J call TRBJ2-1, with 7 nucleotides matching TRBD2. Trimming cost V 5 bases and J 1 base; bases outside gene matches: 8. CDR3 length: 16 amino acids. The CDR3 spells CASSLGGSESYNEQFF. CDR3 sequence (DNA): TGTGCCAGCAGTCTAGGCGGGAGTGAATCCTACAATGAGCAGTTCTTC.

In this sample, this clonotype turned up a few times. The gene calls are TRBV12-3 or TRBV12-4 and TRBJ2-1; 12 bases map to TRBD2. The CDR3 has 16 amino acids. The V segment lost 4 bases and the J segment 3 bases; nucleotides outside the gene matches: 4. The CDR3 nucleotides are TGTGCCAGCAGTTCCGGACTAGCGGGATACTACAATGAGCAGTTCTTC. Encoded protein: CASSSGLAGYYNEQFF.

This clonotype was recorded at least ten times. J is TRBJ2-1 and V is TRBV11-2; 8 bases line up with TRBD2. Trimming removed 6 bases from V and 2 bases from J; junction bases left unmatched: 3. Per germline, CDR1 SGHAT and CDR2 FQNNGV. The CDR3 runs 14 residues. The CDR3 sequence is CASRATSAYNEQFF. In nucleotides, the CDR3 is TGTGCCAGCAGGGCGACTAGCGCCTACAATGAGCAGTTCTTC.

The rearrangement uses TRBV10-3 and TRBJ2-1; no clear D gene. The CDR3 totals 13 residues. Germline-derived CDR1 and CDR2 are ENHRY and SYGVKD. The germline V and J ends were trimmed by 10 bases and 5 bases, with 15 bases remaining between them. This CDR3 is CATLGYRDNEQFF. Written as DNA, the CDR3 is TGTGCCACCTTGGGATACAGAGACAATGAGCAGTTCTTC.

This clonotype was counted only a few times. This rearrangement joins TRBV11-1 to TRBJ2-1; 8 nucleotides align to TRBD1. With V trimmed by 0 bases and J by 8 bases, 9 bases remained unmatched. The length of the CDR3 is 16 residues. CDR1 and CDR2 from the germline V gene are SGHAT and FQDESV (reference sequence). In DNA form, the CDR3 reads TGTGCCAGCAGCTTAGCTTTGGCAGGGGGCCAGGATGAGCAGTTCTTC. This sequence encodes CASSLALAGGQDEQFF.

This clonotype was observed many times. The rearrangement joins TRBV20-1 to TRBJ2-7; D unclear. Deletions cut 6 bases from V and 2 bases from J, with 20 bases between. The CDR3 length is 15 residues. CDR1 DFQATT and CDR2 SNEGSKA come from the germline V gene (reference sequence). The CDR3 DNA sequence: TGCAGTGCCTCACAGATAACTACGACTCCCTACGAGCAGTACTTC. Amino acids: CSASQITTTPYEQYF.

The CDR3 DNA reads as TGTGCCAGCAGTGGTAATATCTTATCGCTAGCGGAGGATTACGAGCAGTACTTC. Its protein is CASSGNILSLAEDYEQYF. The chain recombines TRBV2 with TRBJ2-7; 7 bases line up with TRBD2. The CDR3 runs to 18 residues. Germline loops: CDR1 SNHLY, CDR2 FYNNEI. Trimming cost V 4 bases and J 4 bases; bases outside gene matches: 19.